This paragraph covers one T cell receptor beta chain sequence. This CDR3 is built from 16 residues. The germline V and J ends were trimmed by 6 bases and 9 bases, with 24 bases remaining between them. Germline CDR1 SNHLY, CDR2 FYNNEI. This sample is drawn from a study of shared clonotypes between healthy human individuals. The data were produced by immunoSEQ multiplex PCR, yet TCRdb's version contains in-frame clones alone and is incomplete. The table records around 440,000 clones, roughly 80% of them present only once. The sequenced sample was PBMCs. The chain is built from TRBV2 and TRBJ2-1, with D perhaps TRBD1 (5 bases). The receptor comes from a woman between 40 and 50 years old in good health. Some clones in this sample may be carry-over from other donors' samples. CDR3 in DNA: TGTGCCAGCAGCCCACCTCGGAACCAGGGTCGTGGTGAGCAGTTCTTC. Protein sequence: CASSPPRNQGRGEQFF.